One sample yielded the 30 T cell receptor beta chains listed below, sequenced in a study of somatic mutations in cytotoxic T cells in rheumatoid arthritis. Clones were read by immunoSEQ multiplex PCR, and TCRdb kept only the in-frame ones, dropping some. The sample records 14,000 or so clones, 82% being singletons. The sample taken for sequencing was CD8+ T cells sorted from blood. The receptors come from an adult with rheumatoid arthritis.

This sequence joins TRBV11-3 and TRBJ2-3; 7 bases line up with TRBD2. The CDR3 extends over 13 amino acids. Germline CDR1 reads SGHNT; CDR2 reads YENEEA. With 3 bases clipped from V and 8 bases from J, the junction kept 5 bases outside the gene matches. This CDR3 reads CASSLGGPGTQYF. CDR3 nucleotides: TGTGCCAGCAGCTTGGGAGGGCCTGGTACGCAGTATTTT.

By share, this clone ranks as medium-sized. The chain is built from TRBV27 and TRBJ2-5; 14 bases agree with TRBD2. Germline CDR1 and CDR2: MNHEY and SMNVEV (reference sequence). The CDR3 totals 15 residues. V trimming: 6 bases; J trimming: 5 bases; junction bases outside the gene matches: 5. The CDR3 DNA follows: TGTGCCAGCAGGCTTGGGACTAGCGGGAGCGAGACCCAGTACTTC. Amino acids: CASRLGTSGSETQYF.

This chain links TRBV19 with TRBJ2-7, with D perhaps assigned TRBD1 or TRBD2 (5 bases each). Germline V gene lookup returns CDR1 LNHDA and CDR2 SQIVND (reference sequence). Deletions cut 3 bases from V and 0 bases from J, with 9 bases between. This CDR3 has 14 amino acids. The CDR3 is CASSIRDGSYEQYF. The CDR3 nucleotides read TGTGCCAGTAGTATTAGGGACGGCTCCTACGAGCAGTACTTC. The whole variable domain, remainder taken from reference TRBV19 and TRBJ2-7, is DGGITQSPKYLFRKEGQNVTLSCEQNLNHDAMYWYRQDPGQGLRLIYYSQIVNDFQKGDIAEGYSVSREKKESFPLTVTSAQKNPTAFYLCASSIRDGSYEQYFGPGTRLTVT.

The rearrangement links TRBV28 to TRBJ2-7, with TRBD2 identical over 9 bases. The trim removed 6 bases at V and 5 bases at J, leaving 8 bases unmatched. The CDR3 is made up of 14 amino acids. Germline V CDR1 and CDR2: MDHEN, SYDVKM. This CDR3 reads CASRPGLASHEQYF. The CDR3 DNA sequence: TGTGCCAGCAGGCCGGGACTAGCATCCCACGAGCAGTACTTC.

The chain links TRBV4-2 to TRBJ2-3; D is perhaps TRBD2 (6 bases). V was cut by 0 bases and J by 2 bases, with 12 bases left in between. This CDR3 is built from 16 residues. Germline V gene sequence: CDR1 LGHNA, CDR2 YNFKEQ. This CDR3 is CASSQEPGLPTDTQYF. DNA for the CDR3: TGTGCCAGCAGCCAAGAGCCGGGACTCCCCACAGATACGCAGTATTTT.

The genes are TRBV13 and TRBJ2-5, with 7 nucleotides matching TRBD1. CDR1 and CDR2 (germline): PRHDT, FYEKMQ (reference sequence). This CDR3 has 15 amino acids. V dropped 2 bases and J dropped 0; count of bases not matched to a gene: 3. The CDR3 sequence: CASSLRDRDQETQYF. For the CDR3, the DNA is TGTGCCAGCAGCTTAAGGGACAGAGACCAAGAGACCCAGTACTTC.

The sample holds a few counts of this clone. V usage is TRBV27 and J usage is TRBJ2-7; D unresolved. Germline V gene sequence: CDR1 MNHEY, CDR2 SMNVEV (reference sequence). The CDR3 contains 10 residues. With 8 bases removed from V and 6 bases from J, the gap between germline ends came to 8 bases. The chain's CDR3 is CASGFSEQYF. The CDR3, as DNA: TGTGCCAGCGGCTTCTCCGAGCAGTACTTC.

CDR3 nucleotides: TGTGCCAGCAACCAGGATTCCGCGACAGAATTACGCGAAAAACTGTTTTTT. Its protein is CASNQDSATELREKLFF. The V and J genes are TRBV2 and TRBJ1-4; perhaps TRBD1 as D (5 bases). The V end was cut by 7 bases, the J end by 8 bases, with 26 bases between. The germline CDR1 and CDR2 sequences are SNHLY and FYNNEI. CDR3 length: 17 residues.

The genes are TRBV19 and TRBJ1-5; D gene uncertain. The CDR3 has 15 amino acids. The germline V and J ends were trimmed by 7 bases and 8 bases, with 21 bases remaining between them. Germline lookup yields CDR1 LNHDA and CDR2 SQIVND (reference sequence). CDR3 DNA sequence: TGTGCCAGTACTCATAGGACCGACGGCTTCGAGCCCCAGCATTTT. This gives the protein CASTHRTDGFEPQHF.

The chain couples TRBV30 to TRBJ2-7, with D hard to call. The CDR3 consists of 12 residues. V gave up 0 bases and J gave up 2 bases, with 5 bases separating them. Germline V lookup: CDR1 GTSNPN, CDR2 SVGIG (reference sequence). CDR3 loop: CAWSVGPYEQYF. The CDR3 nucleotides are TGTGCCTGGAGTGTTGGTCCCTACGAGCAGTACTTC.

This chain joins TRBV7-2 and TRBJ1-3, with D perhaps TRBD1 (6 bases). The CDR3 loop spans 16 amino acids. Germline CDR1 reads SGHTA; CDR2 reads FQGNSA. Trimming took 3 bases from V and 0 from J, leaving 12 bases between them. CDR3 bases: TGTGCCAGCAGCTTCGGGGGGCGAACCTCTGGAAACACCATATATTTT. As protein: CASSFGGRTSGNTIYF.

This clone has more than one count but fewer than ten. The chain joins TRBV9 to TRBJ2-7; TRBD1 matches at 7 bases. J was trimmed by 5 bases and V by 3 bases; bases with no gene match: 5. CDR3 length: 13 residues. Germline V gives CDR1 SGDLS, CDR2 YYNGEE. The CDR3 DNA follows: TGTGCCAGCAGCGCCGGGACAGAGGACGAGCAGTACTTC. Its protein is CASSAGTEDEQYF.

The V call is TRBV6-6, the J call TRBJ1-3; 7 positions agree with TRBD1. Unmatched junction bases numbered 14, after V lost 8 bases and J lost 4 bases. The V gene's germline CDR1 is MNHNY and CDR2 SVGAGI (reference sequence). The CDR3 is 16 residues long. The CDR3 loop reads CASSTLLDRVGNTIYF. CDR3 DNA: TGTGCCAGCTCAACCCTCCTCGACAGGGTAGGAAACACCATATATTTT.

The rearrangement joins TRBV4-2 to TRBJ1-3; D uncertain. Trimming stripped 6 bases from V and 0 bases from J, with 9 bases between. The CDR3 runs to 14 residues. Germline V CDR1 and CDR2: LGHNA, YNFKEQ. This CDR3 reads CASSPDNSGNTIYF. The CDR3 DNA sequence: TGTGCCAGCAGTCCAGATAACTCTGGAAACACCATATATTTT.

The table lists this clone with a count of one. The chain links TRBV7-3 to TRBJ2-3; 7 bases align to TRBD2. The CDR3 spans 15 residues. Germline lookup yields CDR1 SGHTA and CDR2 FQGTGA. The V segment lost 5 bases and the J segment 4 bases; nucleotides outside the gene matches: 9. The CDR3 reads CASSHGLEGSDTQYF. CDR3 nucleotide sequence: TGTGCCAGCAGCCACGGACTAGAAGGGTCAGATACGCAGTATTTT.

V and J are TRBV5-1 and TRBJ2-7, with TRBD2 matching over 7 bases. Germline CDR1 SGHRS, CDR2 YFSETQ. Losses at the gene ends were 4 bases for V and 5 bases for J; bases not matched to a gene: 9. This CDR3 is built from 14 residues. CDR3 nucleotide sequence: TGCGCCAGCAGCCAATATACCGGGACTAACGAGCAGTACTTC. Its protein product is CASSQYTGTNEQYF.

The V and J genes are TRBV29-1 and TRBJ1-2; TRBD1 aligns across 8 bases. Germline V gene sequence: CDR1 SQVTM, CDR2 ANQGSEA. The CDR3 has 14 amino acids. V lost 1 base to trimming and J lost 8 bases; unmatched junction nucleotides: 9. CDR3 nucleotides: TGCAGCGTTGAAGGGACAGGGAACCTATACGGCTACACCTTC. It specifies CSVEGTGNLYGYTF.

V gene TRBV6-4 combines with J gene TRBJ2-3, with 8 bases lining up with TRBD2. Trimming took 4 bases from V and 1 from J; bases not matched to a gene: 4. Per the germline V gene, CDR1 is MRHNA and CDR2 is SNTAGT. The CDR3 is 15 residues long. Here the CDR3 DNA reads TGTGCCAGCAGTGCAACGACTAGCGGCACAGATACGCAGTATTTT. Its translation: CASSATTSGTDTQYF.

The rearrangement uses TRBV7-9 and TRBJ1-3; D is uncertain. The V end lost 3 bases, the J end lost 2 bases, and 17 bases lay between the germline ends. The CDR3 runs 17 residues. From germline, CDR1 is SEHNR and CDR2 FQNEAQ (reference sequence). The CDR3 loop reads CASSFISNPEAGNTIYF. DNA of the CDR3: TGTGCCAGCAGCTTTATCTCCAATCCCGAAGCTGGAAACACCATATATTTT.

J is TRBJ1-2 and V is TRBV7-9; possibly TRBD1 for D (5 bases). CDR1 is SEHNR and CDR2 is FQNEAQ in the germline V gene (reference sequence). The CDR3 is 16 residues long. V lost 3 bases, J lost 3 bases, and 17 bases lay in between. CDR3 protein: CASSLDTGTGDYGYTF. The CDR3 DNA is TGTGCCAGCAGCTTGGATACCGGGACGGGGGACTATGGCTACACCTTC.

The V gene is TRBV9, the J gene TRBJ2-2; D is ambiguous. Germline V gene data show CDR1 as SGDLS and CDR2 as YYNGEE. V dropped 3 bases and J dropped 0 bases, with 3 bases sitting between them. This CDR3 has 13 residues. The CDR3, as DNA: TGTGCCAGCAGCGCCCCGAACACCGGGGAGCTGTTTTTT. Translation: CASSAPNTGELFF.

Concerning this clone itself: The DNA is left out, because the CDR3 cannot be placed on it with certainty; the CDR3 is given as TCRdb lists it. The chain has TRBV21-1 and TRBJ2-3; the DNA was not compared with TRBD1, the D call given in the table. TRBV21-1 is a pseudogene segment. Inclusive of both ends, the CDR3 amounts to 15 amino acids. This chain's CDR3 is CASKVGQGSPDTQYF.

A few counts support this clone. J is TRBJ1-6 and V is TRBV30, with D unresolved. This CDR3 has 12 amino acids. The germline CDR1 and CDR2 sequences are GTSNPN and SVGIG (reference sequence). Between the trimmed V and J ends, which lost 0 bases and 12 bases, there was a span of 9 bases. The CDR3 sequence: CAWSVRVKPLHF. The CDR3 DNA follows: TGTGCCTGGAGTGTACGCGTAAAACCCCTCCACTTT.

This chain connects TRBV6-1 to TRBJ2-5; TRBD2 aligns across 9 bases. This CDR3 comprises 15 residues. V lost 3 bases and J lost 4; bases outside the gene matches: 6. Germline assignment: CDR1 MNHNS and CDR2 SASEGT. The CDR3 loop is CASSEASGDVETQYF. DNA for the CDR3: TGTGCCAGCAGTGAGGCTAGCGGGGATGTAGAGACCCAGTACTTC.

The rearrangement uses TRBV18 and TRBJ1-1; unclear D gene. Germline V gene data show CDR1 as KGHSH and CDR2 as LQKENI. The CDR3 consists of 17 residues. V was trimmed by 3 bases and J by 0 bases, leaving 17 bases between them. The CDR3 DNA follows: TGTGCCAGCTCACCCCGCAAGGCGGGCTACGTGAACACTGAAGCTTTCTTT. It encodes CASSPRKAGYVNTEAFF.

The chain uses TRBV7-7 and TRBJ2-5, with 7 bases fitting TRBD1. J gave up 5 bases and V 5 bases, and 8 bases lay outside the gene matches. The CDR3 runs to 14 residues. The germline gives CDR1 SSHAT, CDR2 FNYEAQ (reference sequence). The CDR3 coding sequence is TGTGCCAGCAGCCATTCAGTCAGGGGGGAGACCCAGTACTTC. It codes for CASSHSVRGETQYF.

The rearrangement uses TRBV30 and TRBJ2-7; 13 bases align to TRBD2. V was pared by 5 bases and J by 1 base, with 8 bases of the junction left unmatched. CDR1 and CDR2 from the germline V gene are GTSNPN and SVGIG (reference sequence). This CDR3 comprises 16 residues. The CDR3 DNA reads TGTGCCTGGGATCGACTAGCGGGGGGCTGGTCCTACGAGCAGTACTTC. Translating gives CAWDRLAGGWSYEQYF.

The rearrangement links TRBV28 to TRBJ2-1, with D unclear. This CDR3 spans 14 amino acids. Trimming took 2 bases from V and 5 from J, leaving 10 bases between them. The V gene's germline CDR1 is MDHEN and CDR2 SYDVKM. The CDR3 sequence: CASSLVRRDNEQFF. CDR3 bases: TGTGCCAGCAGTTTAGTCCGTCGAGACAATGAGCAGTTCTTC.

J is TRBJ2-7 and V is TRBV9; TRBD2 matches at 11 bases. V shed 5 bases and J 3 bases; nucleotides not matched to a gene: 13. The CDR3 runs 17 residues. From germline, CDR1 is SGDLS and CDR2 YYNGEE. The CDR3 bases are TGTGCCAGCAGGAGCCCTAGCGGGGGGAAGCCTTTCTACGAGCAGTACTTC. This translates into CASRSPSGGKPFYEQYF.

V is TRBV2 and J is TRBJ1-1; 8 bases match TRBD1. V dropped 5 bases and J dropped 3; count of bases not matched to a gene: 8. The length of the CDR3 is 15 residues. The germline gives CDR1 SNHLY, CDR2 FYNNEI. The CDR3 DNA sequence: TGTGCCAGCAGTTATCCACAGGGGGGGGACACTGAAGCTTTCTTT. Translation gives CASSYPQGGDTEAFF.